Shown below are 10 T cell receptor beta chains from a single sample sequenced in a study of T cell responses to AZD1222 COVID-19 vaccine. Sequencing was performed with immunoSEQ multiplex PCR; in TCRdb, only in-frame clones are kept and a portion is missing. The profile shows about 110,000 clones, 80% to 95% of them singletons. Sequencing used peripheral blood, obtained 28 days after the second AZD1222 dose. The receptors come from an adult who received the AZD1222 COVID-19 vaccine.

The CDR3 DNA reads TGTGCTAGTGGTTTCGGGGGGCCGATACAGGGGACTGAGACCCAGTACTTC. This sequence encodes CASGFGGPIQGTETQYF. This chain joins TRBV12-5 and TRBJ2-5; the D call may be TRBD1 or TRBD2 (7 bases each). The CDR3 is 17 residues long. CDR1 and CDR2 (germline): LGHNT, FRNRAP. Trimming removed 3 bases from V and 5 bases from J, with 22 bases in between.

The CDR3 DNA reads as TGTGCCAGCTCACCGGAGACAAGTAATTCACCCCTCCACTTT. Translated, it gives CASSPETSNSPLHF. The V and J genes are TRBV18 and TRBJ1-6; D gene unclear. Trimming pared 3 bases from V and 6 bases from J, leaving 9 bases between. The CDR3 spans 14 residues. Germline CDR1 is KGHSH and CDR2 is LQKENI.

The chain has TRBV18 and TRBJ2-3, with TRBD2 matching over 9 bases. The germline CDR1 and CDR2 sequences are KGHSH and LQKENI. V shed 2 bases and J 0 bases; nucleotides not matched to a gene: 6. The CDR3 is 17 amino acids. The DNA for the CDR3 is TGTGCCAGCTCACCATTCAGCGGGGGGCCTAGCACAGATACGCAGTATTTT. Protein product: CASSPFSGGPSTDTQYF.

The sample holds one count of this clone. This sequence joins TRBV2 and TRBJ1-6; D may be TRBD1 (6 bases). The CDR3 runs 13 residues. Germline V gene lookup returns CDR1 SNHLY and CDR2 FYNNEI. Between the trimmed V and J ends, which lost 8 bases and 5 bases, there was a span of 10 bases. CDR3 in DNA: TGTGCCAGCCGGGACAACAATAATTCACCCCTCCACTTT. Protein sequence: CASRDNNNSPLHF.

This sequence joins TRBV7-2 and TRBJ2-5, with TRBD2 matching over 9 bases. Germline V CDR1 and CDR2: SGHTA, FQGNSA. CDR3 length: 15 amino acids. V dropped 5 bases and J dropped 4; count of bases not matched to a gene: 8. This CDR3 reads CASSPTGTSRETQYF. CDR3 in DNA: TGTGCCAGCAGCCCCACCGGGACTAGCCGAGAGACCCAGTACTTC. Drawing the rest from reference TRBV7-2 and TRBJ2-5, the complete variable domain is GAGVSQSPSNKVTEKGKDVELRCDPISGHTALYWYRQSLGQGLEFLIYFQGNSAPDKSGLPSDRFSAERTGGSVSTLTIQRTQQEDSAVYLCASSPTGTSRETQYFGPGTRLLVL.

The chain employs TRBV9 and TRBJ2-5, with TRBD1 matching over 10 bases. V shed 4 bases and J 5 bases; nucleotides not matched to a gene: 11. Germline assignment: CDR1 SGDLS and CDR2 YYNGEE. This CDR3 is built from 16 residues. The CDR3 region is CASSPGVGTGAETQYF. In nucleotides, the CDR3 is TGTGCCAGCAGCCCTGGAGTCGGGACAGGGGCCGAGACCCAGTACTTC.

The rearrangement uses TRBV7-2 and TRBJ1-1, with TRBD1 identical over 7 bases. J lost 7 bases, V lost 2 bases, and 4 bases had no gene match. This CDR3 contains 13 residues. The germline gives CDR1 SGHTA, CDR2 FQGNSA. As DNA, the CDR3 is TGTGCCAGCAGCTTACAGGGGGGCGGTGAAGCTTTCTTT. Translated: CASSLQGGGEAFF. The whole variable domain, remainder taken from reference TRBV7-2 and TRBJ1-1, is GAGVSQSPSNKVTEKGKDVELRCDPISGHTALYWYRQSLGQGLEFLIYFQGNSAPDKSGLPSDRFSAERTGGSVSTLTIQRTQQEDSAVYLCASSLQGGGEAFFGQGTRLTVV.

The V call is TRBV6-2 or TRBV6-3, the J call TRBJ1-1; 8 bases fit TRBD1. The J segment lost 4 bases and the V segment lost 6 bases, leaving 7 bases of the junction unmatched. The CDR3 runs to 14 residues. Germline CDR1 and CDR2: MNHEY and SVGEGT. The chain's CDR3 is CASSQTGAITEAFF. CDR3 nucleotide sequence: TGTGCCAGCAGCCAGACAGGGGCCATCACTGAAGCTTTCTTT.

The V gene is TRBV10-3, the J gene TRBJ2-1, with 10 bases that match TRBD2. The CDR3 loop spans 14 amino acids. Germline CDR1 and CDR2: ENHRY and SYGVKD. The J segment lost 8 bases and the V segment lost 6 bases, leaving 7 bases of the junction unmatched. CDR3 DNA: TGTGCCATCAGGGGGACTAGCGCCTCGGATGAGCAGTTCTTC. Translating gives CAIRGTSASDEQFF.

The chain has TRBV7-2 and TRBJ1-1; D unclear. V was cut by 1 base and J by 5 bases, with 11 bases left in between. The CDR3 covers 14 residues. CDR1 and CDR2 from the germline V gene are SGHTA and FQGNSA. The CDR3 loop reads CASSLGYPRTEAFF. CDR3 sequence (DNA): TGTGCCAGCAGCTTAGGCTACCCAAGGACTGAAGCTTTCTTT.